The next 2 T cell receptor beta chains were all read from a single sample in a study of identical twins. TCRdb re-called the 5' RACE reads through MiXCR, storing one row per CDR3 protein. The sample lists 450,000 to 650,000 distinct CDR3 sequences, 13% to 15% occurring once. Another study also made use of these data, one on yellow fever vaccine responses in identical twins.

The sequenced sample consisted of CD4+ T cells sorted from blood. The receptor set was obtained from a woman in her late teens or twenties in good health.

This clonotype has a handful of counts. The gene calls are TRBV7-3 and TRBJ2-1, with 7 bases identical to TRBD2. The CDR3 spans 16 residues. Per the germline V gene, CDR1 is SGHTA and CDR2 is FQGTGA. Unmatched junction bases numbered 7, after V lost 5 bases and J lost 0 bases. CDR3 loop: CASSNAASGSYNEQFF. The CDR3 region has the DNA TGTGCCAGCAGCAATGCGGCTAGCGGCTCCTACAATGAGCAGTTCTTC.

This clonotype was observed many times. The chain uses TRBV20-1 and TRBJ1-1, with D possibly matching TRBD1 (6 bases). Germline CDR1 reads DFQATT; CDR2 reads SNEGSKA (reference sequence). Trimming shortened V by 0 bases and J by 4 bases, and 12 bases separated the two germline ends. This CDR3 is 14 amino acids long. The CDR3 loop is CSARDWGAPTEAFF. CDR3 in DNA: TGCAGTGCTAGAGATTGGGGGGCGCCCACTGAAGCTTTCTTT.